This TCR beta chain was obtained from a study of blood T cell repertoires in COVID-19. Across the whole study: COVID-19 samples, acute and convalescent, were from the United States, Italy and Spain. In each case, the material was cDNA or gDNA derived from T cells, B-cell-depleted T cells, or PBMCs.

Original handling: By means of reference gene primer amplification, nucleated cell counts were estimated. Clones were read by immunoSEQ multiplex PCR, and TCRdb kept only the in-frame ones, dropping some. D and trimming were read from the DNA, whereas the V and J calls and clone size are those reported in that table. The sample includes around 130,000 clones, around 81% seen only once; the top ten take about a tenth. The CDR3 extends over 15 amino acids. Per germline, CDR1 MDHEN and CDR2 SYDVKM. V trimming: 3 bases; J trimming: 2 bases; junction bases outside the gene matches: 5. The sample taken for sequencing was peripheral blood. The chain links TRBV28 to TRBJ2-3, with 7 nucleotides matching TRBD2. This TCR was sampled from a human donor in a cohort sampled during active COVID-19. CDR3 in amino acids: CASSFATSLTDTQYF. The DNA for the CDR3 is TGTGCCAGCAGTTTCGCGACTAGCCTCACAGATACGCAGTATTTT.